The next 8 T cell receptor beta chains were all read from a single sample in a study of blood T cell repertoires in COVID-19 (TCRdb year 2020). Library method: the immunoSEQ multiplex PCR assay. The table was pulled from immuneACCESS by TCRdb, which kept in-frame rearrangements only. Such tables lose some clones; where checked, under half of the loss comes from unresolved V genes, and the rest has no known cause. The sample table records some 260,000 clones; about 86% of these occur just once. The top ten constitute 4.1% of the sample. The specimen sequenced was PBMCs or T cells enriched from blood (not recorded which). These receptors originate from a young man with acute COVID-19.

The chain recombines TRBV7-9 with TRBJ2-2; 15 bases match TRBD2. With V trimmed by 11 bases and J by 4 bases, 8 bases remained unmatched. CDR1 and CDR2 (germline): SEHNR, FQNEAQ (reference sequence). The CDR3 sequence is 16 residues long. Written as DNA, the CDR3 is TGTGCCGTCGGACTAGCGGGAGGGCCCGGCACCGGGGAGCTGTTTTTT. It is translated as CAVGLAGGPGTGELFF.

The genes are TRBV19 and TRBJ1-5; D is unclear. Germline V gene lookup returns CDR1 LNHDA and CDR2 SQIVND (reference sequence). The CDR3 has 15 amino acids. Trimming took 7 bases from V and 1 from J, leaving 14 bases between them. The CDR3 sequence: CASTPTLISNQPQHF. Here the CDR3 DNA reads TGTGCCAGTACCCCGACTCTAATCAGCAATCAGCCCCAGCATTTT.

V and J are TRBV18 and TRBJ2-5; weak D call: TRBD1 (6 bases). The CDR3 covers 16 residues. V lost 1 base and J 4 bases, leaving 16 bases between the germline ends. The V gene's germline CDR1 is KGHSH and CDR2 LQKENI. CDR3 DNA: TGTGCCAGCTCACCACTCATGGGGGCTGGAAGAGAGACCCAGTACTTC. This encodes CASSPLMGAGRETQYF.

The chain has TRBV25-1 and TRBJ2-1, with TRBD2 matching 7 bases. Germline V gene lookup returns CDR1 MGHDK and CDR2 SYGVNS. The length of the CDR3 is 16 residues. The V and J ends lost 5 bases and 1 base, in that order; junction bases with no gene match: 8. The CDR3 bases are TGTGCCAGCAGTCCCAGCGGGACCTCATCCTACAATGAGCAGTTCTTC. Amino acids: CASSPSGTSSYNEQFF.

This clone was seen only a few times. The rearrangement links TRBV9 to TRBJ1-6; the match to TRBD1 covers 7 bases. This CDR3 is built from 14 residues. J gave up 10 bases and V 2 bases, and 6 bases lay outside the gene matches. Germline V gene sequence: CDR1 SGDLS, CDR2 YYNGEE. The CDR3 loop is CASSVTQGGSPLHF. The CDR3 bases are TGTGCCAGCAGCGTGACTCAGGGGGGCTCACCCCTCCACTTT.

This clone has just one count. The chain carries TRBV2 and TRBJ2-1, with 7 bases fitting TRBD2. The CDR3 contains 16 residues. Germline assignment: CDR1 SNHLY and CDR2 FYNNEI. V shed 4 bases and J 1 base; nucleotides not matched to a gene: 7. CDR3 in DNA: TGTGCCAGCAGTGGGTTGCTAGCGGTATCCTACAATGAGCAGTTCTTC. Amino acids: CASSGLLAVSYNEQFF.

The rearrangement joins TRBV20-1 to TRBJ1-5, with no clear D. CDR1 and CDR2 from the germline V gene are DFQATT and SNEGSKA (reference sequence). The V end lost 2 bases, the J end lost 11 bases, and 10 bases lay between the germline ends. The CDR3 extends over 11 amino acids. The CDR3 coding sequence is TGCAGTGCTAGACTACGAGGGTCCCAGCATTTT. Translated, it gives CSARLRGSQHF.

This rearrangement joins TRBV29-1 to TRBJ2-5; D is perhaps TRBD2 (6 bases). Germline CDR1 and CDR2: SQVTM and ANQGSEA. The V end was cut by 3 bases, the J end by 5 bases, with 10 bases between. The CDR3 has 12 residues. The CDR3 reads CSVDQGGETQYF. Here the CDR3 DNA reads TGCAGCGTTGACCAGGGAGGCGAGACCCAGTACTTC. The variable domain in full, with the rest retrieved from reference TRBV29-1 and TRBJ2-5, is SAVISQKPSRDICQRGTSLTIQCQVDSQVTMMFWYRQQPGQSLTLIATANQGSEATYESGFVIDKFPISRPNLTFSTLTVSNMSPEDSSIYLCSVDQGGETQYFGPGTRLLVL.